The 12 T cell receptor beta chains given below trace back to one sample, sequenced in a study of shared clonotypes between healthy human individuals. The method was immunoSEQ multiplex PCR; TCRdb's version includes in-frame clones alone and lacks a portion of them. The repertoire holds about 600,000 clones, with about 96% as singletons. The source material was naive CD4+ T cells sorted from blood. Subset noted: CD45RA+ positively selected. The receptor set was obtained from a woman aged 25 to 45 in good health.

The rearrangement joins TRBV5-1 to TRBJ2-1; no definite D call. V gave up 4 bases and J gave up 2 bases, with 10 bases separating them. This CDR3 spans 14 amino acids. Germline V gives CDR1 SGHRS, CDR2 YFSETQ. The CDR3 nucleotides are TGCGCCAGCAGCGTGGACGGTACCTACAATGAGCAGTTCTTC. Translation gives CASSVDGTYNEQFF.

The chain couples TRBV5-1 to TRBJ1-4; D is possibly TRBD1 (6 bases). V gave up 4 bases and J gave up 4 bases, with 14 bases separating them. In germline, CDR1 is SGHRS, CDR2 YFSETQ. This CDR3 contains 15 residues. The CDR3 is CASSPTGTNNEKLFF. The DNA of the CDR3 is TGCGCCAGCAGCCCGACAGGAACCAATAATGAAAAACTGTTTTTT.

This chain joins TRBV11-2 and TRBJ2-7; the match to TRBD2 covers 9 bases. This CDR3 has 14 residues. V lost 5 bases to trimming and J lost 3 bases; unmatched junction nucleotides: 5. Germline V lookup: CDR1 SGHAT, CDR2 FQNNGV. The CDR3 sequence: CASSRRGGDYEQYF. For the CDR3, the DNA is TGTGCCAGCAGCCGCCGCGGGGGGGACTACGAGCAGTACTTC.

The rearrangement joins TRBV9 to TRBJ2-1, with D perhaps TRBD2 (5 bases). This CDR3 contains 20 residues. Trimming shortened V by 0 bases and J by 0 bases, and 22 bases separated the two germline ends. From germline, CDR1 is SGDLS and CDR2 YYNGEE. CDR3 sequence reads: CASSVDPGPGRRSSYNEQFF. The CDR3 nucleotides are TGTGCCAGCAGCGTAGACCCCGGGCCAGGTAGGAGGAGCTCCTACAATGAGCAGTTCTTC.

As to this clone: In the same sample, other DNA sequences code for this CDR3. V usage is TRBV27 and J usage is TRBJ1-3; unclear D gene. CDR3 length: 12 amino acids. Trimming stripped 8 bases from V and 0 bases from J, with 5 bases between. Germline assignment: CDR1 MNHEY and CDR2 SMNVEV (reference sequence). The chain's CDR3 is CASRSSGNTIYF. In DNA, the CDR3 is TGTGCCAGCCGAAGCTCTGGAAACACCATATATTTT.

The CDR3, as DNA: TGTGCCAGCAGCTTAGGATTTAGCGGGGTATCCTACAATGAGCAGTTCTTC. This encodes CASSLGFSGVSYNEQFF. J is TRBJ2-1 and V is TRBV7-9, with 8 bases that match TRBD2. V lost 1 base to trimming and J lost 1 base; unmatched junction nucleotides: 6. CDR1 and CDR2 from the germline V gene are SEHNR and FQNEAQ (reference sequence). The CDR3 has 17 residues.

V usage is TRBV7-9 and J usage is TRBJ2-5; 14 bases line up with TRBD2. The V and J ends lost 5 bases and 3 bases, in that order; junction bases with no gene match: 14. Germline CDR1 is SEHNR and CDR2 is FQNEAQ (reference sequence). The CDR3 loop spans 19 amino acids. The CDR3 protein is CASSPPNPGLAGEEETQYF. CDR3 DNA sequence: TGTGCCAGCAGCCCACCCAACCCGGGACTAGCGGGAGAGGAAGAGACCCAGTACTTC.

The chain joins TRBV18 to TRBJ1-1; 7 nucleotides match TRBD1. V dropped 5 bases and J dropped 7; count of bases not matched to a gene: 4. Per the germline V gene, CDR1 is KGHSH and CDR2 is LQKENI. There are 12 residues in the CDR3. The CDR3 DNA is TGTGCCAGCTCAGGAACAGGGGATGAAGCTTTCTTT. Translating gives CASSGTGDEAFF.

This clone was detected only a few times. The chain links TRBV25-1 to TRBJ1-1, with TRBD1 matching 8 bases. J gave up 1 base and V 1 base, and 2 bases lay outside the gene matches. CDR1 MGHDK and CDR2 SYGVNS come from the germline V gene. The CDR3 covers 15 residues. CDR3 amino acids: CASSESGQGNTEAFF. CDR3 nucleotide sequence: TGTGCCAGCAGTGAATCAGGACAGGGGAACACTGAAGCTTTCTTT.

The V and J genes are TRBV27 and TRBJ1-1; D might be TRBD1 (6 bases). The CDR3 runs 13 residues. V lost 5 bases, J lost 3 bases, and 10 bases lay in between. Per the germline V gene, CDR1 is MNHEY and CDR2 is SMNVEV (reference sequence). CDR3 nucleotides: TGTGCCAGCAGTCGCAGGGGACACACTGAAGCTTTCTTT. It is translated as CASSRRGHTEAFF.

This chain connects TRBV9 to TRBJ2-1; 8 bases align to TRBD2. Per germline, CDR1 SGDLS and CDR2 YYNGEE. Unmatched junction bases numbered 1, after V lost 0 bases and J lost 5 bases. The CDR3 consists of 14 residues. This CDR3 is CASSVGSGNNEQFF. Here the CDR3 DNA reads TGTGCCAGCAGCGTAGGTAGCGGGAACAATGAGCAGTTCTTC.

The CDR3 loop is CASSFVALRDRAYEQYF. As DNA, the CDR3 is TGCGCCAGCAGCTTCGTGGCCCTCCGGGACAGGGCGTACGAGCAGTACTTC. J is TRBJ2-7 and V is TRBV5-1; TRBD1 aligns across 9 bases. This CDR3 region has 17 residues. The trim removed 2 bases at V and 4 bases at J, leaving 13 bases unmatched. Germline values: CDR1 SGHRS, CDR2 YFSETQ.